The clone carrying this T cell receptor beta chain was observed many times. Its antigen remains unidentified. Quantitative molecular-barcoded 5'-RACE generated the TCR beta libraries. TCRdb re-called the 5' RACE reads through MiXCR, storing one row per CDR3 protein. The sample carries some 63,000 distinct CDR3 sequences, roughly 6.1% recorded once. The CDR3 is made up of 13 amino acids. Trimming left V 5 bases short and J 6 bases short, with 13 bases between. The germline CDR1 and CDR2 sequences are SGHAT and FQNNGV. This record comes from a study of CD8 T cells in ankylosing spondylitis. Findings and caveats of the study: Disease-linked clones were found to be CD8+ and relatively rare in peripheral blood.

This TCR came from a male donor with ankylosing spondylitis. The sequencing sample was made of synovial fluid, either unsorted or a sorted T cell fraction (not recorded which). The V and J genes are TRBV11-2 and TRBJ1-1; D is uncertain. The CDR3 spells CASSPGRYSEAFF. As DNA, the CDR3 is TGTGCCAGCAGCCCAGGACGGTACTCTGAAGCTTTCTTT.